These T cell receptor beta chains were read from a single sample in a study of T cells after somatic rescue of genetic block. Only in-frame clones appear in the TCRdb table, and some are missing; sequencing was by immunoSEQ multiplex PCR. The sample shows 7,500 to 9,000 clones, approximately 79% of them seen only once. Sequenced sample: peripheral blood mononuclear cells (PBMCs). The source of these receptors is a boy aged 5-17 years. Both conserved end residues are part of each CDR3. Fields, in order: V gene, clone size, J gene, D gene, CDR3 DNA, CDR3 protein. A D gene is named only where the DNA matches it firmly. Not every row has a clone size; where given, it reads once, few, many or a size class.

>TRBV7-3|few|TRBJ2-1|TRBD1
TGTGCCAGCAGCTTAGGACAGGGGGTCAATGAGCAGTTCTTC
CASSLGQGVNEQFF
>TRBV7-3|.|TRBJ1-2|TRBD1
TGTGCCAGCAGCGTCGGGCCAGGGGGGCTCTATGGCTACACCTTC
CASSVGPGGLYGYTF
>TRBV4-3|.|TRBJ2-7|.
TGCGCCAGCAGCCAAGATAAGGGGTACGAGCAGTACTTC
CASSQDKGYEQYF
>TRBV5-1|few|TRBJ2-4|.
TGCGCCAGCAGCTTGTCTGGTGTGGGGCAGGGGAACATTCAGTACTTC
CASSLSGVGQGNIQYF
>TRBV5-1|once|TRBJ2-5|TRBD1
TGCGCCAGCAGCCCACAGGGGTTTTTGGAGACCCAGTACTTC
CASSPQGFLETQYF
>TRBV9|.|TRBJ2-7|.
TGTGCCAGCAGCGGAGGGACGGGACCCGATTCCGAGCAGTACTTC
CASSGGTGPDSEQYF
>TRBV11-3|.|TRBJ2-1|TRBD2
TGTGCCAGCAAGGCCTACGGCGGGAGAGTCGATGAGCAGTTCTTC
CASKAYGGRVDEQFF
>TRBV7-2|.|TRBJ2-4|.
TGTGCCAGCAGCTTACTTCCGGGCTTCGGGCCCAAAAACATTCAGTACTTC
CASSLLPGFGPKNIQYF
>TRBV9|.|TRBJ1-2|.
TGTGCCAGCAGCGGGAAATTTTATGGCTACACCTTC
CASSGKFYGYTF
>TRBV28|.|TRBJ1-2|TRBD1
TGTGCCAGCAGTTATGTTCCGACAGGGAACTATGGCTACACCTTC
CASSYVPTGNYGYTF
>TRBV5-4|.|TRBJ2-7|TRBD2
TGTGCCAGCAGCTTGCGACTAGCGGCCTCCTACGAGCAGTACTTC
CASSLRLAASYEQYF
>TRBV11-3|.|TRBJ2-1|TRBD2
TGTGCCAGCAGGCACGATACTAGCGGGAGTAACAATGAGCAGTTCTTC
CASRHDTSGSNNEQFF
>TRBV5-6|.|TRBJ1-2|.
TGTGCCAGCCGGGGGGCCAGGGCCTATGGCTACACCTTC
CASRGARAYGYTF
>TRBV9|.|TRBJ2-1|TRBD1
TGTGCCAGCAGCGTAGGAGGGACAGGGCATTTTAGAGCCCCCAATGAGCAGTTCTTC
CASSVGGTGHFRAPNEQFF
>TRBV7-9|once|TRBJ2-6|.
TGTGCCAGCAGCTTTAGCTCTGGGGCCAACGTCCTGACTTTC
CASSFSSGANVLTF
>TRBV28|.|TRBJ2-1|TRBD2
TGTGCCAGCACAACTAGCGGGAGGGCCGAAGGTGAGCAGTTCTTC
CASTTSGRAEGEQFF
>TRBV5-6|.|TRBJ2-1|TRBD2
TGTGCCAGCAGCTTGCTAGCGGGAAGGAGGGACAATGAGCAGTTCTTC
CASSLLAGRRDNEQFF
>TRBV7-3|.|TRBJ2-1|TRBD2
TGTGCCAGCAGCCAGACTAGCGGGGCCAACTACAATGAGCAGTTCTTC
CASSQTSGANYNEQFF
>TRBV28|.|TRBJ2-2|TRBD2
TGTGCCAGCAGTTTTCGACTAGCGGGAGGCGAGCTGTTTTTT
CASSFRLAGGELFF
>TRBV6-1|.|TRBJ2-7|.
TGTGCCAGCAGTGAACCAGAGGTAACCAACAGGCCCGGAGAGTCCTACGAGCAGTACTTC
CASSEPEVTNRPGESYEQYF
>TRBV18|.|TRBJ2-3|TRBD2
TGTGCCAGCTCACCTTGGGCCGGGACTAGCGGGGATACGCAGTATTTT
CASSPWAGTSGDTQYF
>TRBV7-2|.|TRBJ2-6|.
TGTGCCAGCAGCTCGGTTAGCTCCGGTGGACCCGGGGCCAACGTCCTGACTTTC
CASSSVSSGGPGANVLTF
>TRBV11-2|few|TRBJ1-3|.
TGTGCCAGCAGCTGGGACCTGGAGAGCCCCATATATTTT
CASSWDLESPIYF
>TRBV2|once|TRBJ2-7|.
TGTGCCAGCCGAGAGACCTACGAGCAGTACTTC
CASRETYEQYF
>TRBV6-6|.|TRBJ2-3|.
TGTGCCAGCAGTTACGAGTTTCTCTCAGATACGCAGTATTTT
CASSYEFLSDTQYF
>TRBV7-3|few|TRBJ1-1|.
TGTGCCAGCAGCCCAAGACCCATCCGGGGCCCGAACACTGAAGCTTTCTTT
CASSPRPIRGPNTEAFF
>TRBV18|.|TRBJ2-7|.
TGTGCCAGCTCCCCAGGGGGGACCGGGCAGGAGCAGTACTTC
CASSPGGTGQEQYF
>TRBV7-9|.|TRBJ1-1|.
TGTGCCAGCAGCTTAGTCCAGGGAAACACTGAAGCTTTCTTT
CASSLVQGNTEAFF
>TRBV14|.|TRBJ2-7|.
TGTGCCAGCAGCCAAGCACATACCTACGAGCAGTACTTC
CASSQAHTYEQYF
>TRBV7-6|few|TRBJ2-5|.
TGTGCCAGCAGCTCCGCCGACCGGCAGGAGACCCAGTACTTC
CASSSADRQETQYF
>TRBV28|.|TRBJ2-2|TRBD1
TGTGCCAGCAGTTTGACAGGGTTGAACACCGGGGAGCTGTTTTTT
CASSLTGLNTGELFF
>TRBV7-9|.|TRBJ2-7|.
TGTGCCAGCAGCTCAGAGGACGGCCGGGCCTACGAGCAGTACTTC
CASSSEDGRAYEQYF
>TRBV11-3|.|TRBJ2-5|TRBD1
TGTGCCAGCAGCCAGGCGACAGGGGGGTTCCAAGAGACCCAGTACTTC
CASSQATGGFQETQYF
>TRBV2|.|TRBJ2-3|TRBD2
TGTGCCAGCAGTGTAGGGGTAGCGGGGCCCCCGGGGACGCAGTATTTT
CASSVGVAGPPGTQYF
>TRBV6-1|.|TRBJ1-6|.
TGTGCCAGCAGTGAAGGGGAAGGACCTAGGGCACCCCTCCACTTT
CASSEGEGPRAPLHF
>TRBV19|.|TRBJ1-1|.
TGTGCCAGTAGTATAGAGTGGGGCGACACTGAAGCTTTCTTT
CASSIEWGDTEAFF
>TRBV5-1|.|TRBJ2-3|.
TGCGCCAGCAGCTTGGTAGCCTGGGGCACAGATACGCAGTATTTT
CASSLVAWGTDTQYF
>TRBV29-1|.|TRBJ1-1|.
TGCAGCGTTGAGAAGGGGGTTGAAGCTTTCTTT
CSVEKGVEAFF
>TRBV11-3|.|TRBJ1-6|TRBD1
TGTGCCAGCAGCGGGAAGAACAGGGGCTCCCATAATTCACCCCTCCACTTT
CASSGKNRGSHNSPLHF